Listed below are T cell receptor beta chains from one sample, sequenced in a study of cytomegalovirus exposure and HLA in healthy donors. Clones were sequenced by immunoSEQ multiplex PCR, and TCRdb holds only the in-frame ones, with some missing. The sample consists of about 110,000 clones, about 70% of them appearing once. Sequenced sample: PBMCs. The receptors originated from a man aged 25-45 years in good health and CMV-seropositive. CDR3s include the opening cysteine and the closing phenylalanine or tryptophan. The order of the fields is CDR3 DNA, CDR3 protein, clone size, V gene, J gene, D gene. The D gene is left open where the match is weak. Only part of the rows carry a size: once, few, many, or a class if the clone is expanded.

CDR3 DNA: TGTGCCAGCAGGTACCGGGACGAGGGAGGCTGGTACGTTGGCTACACCTTC
CDR3 protein: CASRYRDEGGWYVGYTF
clone size: once
V gene: TRBV5-6
J gene: TRBJ1-2
D gene: .

CDR3 DNA: TGTGCCAGCAGTGAGAGTTTTTGGCAGGATAGTCAAGAGACCCAGTACTTC
CDR3 protein: CASSESFWQDSQETQYF
clone size: .
V gene: TRBV25-1
J gene: TRBJ2-5
D gene: .

CDR3 DNA: TGTGCCAGCGCGTCCGGGGCCAACGTCCTGACTTTC
CDR3 protein: CASASGANVLTF
clone size: .
V gene: TRBV27
J gene: TRBJ2-6
D gene: .

CDR3 DNA: TGTGCCAGCAGCCAAGCGGGGGTAAGCTCCTACGAGCAGTACTTC
CDR3 protein: CASSQAGVSSYEQYF
clone size: .
V gene: TRBV28
J gene: TRBJ2-7
D gene: TRBD2

CDR3 DNA: TGCAGCGTTGGGCAGGGGGCTGACTATGGCTACACCTTC
CDR3 protein: CSVGQGADYGYTF
clone size: .
V gene: TRBV29-1
J gene: TRBJ1-2
D gene: TRBD1

CDR3 DNA: TGTGCCAGCAGCGTAGGGGGACTAGCGGGCGCGGAGACCCAGTACTTC
CDR3 protein: CASSVGGLAGAETQYF
clone size: .
V gene: TRBV9
J gene: TRBJ2-5
D gene: TRBD2

CDR3 DNA: TGTGCCAGCAGCTTCACTAGTGGGGATGAGCAGTTCTTC
CDR3 protein: CASSFTSGDEQFF
clone size: .
V gene: TRBV7-2
J gene: TRBJ2-1
D gene: .

CDR3 DNA: TGTGCCAGCATCAGGGGGAATCGCAATCAGCCCCAGCATTTT
CDR3 protein: CASIRGNRNQPQHF
clone size: few
V gene: TRBV28
J gene: TRBJ1-5
D gene: TRBD1

CDR3 DNA: TGTGCCAGCAGCCATTATATCCCAGGGCCAGAGCAGTTCTTC
CDR3 protein: CASSHYIPGPEQFF
clone size: once
V gene: TRBV13
J gene: TRBJ2-1
D gene: .

CDR3 DNA: TGTGCCAGCAGTTTTGAGGGGGCCACCACAGATACGCAGTATTTT
CDR3 protein: CASSFEGATTDTQYF
clone size: .
V gene: TRBV27
J gene: TRBJ2-3
D gene: TRBD1

CDR3 DNA: TGTGCCAGCAGCTTCAGCGGGGGCCCCACAGATACGCAGTATTTT
CDR3 protein: CASSFSGGPTDTQYF
clone size: .
V gene: TRBV7-6
J gene: TRBJ2-3
D gene: TRBD2

CDR3 DNA: TGTGCCAGCAGTTACTCAGGGGTCCGCAATCAGCCCCAGCATTTT
CDR3 protein: CASSYSGVRNQPQHF
clone size: few
V gene: TRBV6-6
J gene: TRBJ1-5
D gene: .

CDR3 DNA: TGCGCCAGCAGCCTAATCCCAGCGAGCTCTGGAAACACCATATATTTT
CDR3 protein: CASSLIPASSGNTIYF
clone size: .
V gene: TRBV5-1
J gene: TRBJ1-3
D gene: .

CDR3 DNA: TGTGCCAGCAGCTGGGAGCCTACAGGGAACGGGGCCAACGTCCTGACTTTC
CDR3 protein: CASSWEPTGNGANVLTF
clone size: .
V gene: TRBV5-4
J gene: TRBJ2-6
D gene: .

CDR3 DNA: TGTTCCAGCAGCCCCCGAATAGCGGGGTTCCAAGAGACCCAGTACTTC
CDR3 protein: CSSSPRIAGFQETQYF
clone size: .
V gene: TRBV7-9
J gene: TRBJ2-5
D gene: TRBD2

CDR3 DNA: TGTGCCAGCAGCCTGACAGGAGTTCAAACAAATGAAGCTTTCTTT
CDR3 protein: CASSLTGVQTNEAFF
clone size: .
V gene: TRBV7-9
J gene: TRBJ1-1
D gene: .

CDR3 DNA: TGTGCCAGTAGTGCTGACAGGGGGGGGAATCAGCCCCAGCATTTT
CDR3 protein: CASSADRGGNQPQHF
clone size: .
V gene: TRBV19
J gene: TRBJ1-5
D gene: TRBD1

CDR3 DNA: TGTGCCAGCAGCCGACAGCCGCCTTCTAACACTGAAGCTTTCTTT
CDR3 protein: CASSRQPPSNTEAFF
clone size: .
V gene: TRBV28
J gene: TRBJ1-1
D gene: .

CDR3 DNA: TGTGCCAGCACCCACCGGGACAGGAAGGTGACAGATACGCAGTATTTT
CDR3 protein: CASTHRDRKVTDTQYF
clone size: once
V gene: TRBV11-2
J gene: TRBJ2-3
D gene: TRBD1

CDR3 DNA: TGTGCCAGCAGCAATCGAATCTCGGGGGACACCGGGGAGCTGTTTTTT
CDR3 protein: CASSNRISGDTGELFF
clone size: .
V gene: TRBV7-2
J gene: TRBJ2-2
D gene: .

CDR3 DNA: TGTGCCAGCTCCTCAGGGGAGACCTACGAGCAGTACTTC
CDR3 protein: CASSSGETYEQYF
clone size: .
V gene: TRBV18
J gene: TRBJ2-7
D gene: .

CDR3 DNA: TGTGCCAGCAGTGAGGGGTGGGAGGGAGGAACTAATGAAAAACTGTTTTTT
CDR3 protein: CASSEGWEGGTNEKLFF
clone size: .
V gene: TRBV25-1
J gene: TRBJ1-4
D gene: .

CDR3 DNA: TGTGCCAGCAGTGAGCGTGGTAATGAAGCTTTCTTT
CDR3 protein: CASSERGNEAFF
clone size: few
V gene: TRBV2
J gene: TRBJ1-1
D gene: .

CDR3 DNA: TGTGCCAGCAGCTTGGCACAGAACACTGAAGCTTTCTTT
CDR3 protein: CASSLAQNTEAFF
clone size: .
V gene: TRBV5-6
J gene: TRBJ1-1
D gene: .

CDR3 DNA: TGTGCCAGCAGTGAAAGTAGTGCGCACAATGAGCAGTTCTTC
CDR3 protein: CASSESSAHNEQFF
clone size: .
V gene: TRBV6-4
J gene: TRBJ2-1
D gene: .

CDR3 DNA: TGTGCCAGCAGCTTAAGGGGCGGACCCTACGAGCAGTACTTC
CDR3 protein: CASSLRGGPYEQYF
clone size: .
V gene: TRBV7-2
J gene: TRBJ2-7
D gene: .

CDR3 DNA: TGTGCCAGCAGTCCCGGGACATACGCGATCGAGCAGTACTTC
CDR3 protein: CASSPGTYAIEQYF
clone size: .
V gene: TRBV6-5
J gene: TRBJ2-7
D gene: .

CDR3 DNA: TGTGCCAGCACGAGCGGGGGGGCTGAGGAGCAGTACTTC
CDR3 protein: CASTSGGAEEQYF
clone size: .
V gene: TRBV7-8
J gene: TRBJ2-7
D gene: TRBD2

CDR3 DNA: TGTGCCAGCAGCATACTATCTGGAGGGGCCAACGTCCTGACTTTC
CDR3 protein: CASSILSGGANVLTF
clone size: .
V gene: TRBV7-8
J gene: TRBJ2-6
D gene: .

CDR3 DNA: TGCAGCGCCACTTCTGCGGGGACCGGGGAGCTGTTTTTT
CDR3 protein: CSATSAGTGELFF
clone size: once
V gene: TRBV29-1
J gene: TRBJ2-2
D gene: .

CDR3 DNA: TGCGCCAGCAGCTTGGGGAGTGAAAAACTGTTTTTT
CDR3 protein: CASSLGSEKLFF
clone size: .
V gene: TRBV5-1
J gene: TRBJ1-4
D gene: .

CDR3 DNA: TGCGCCAGCAGTGATGGGGCTCGACGTGAGCAGTACTTC
CDR3 protein: CASSDGARREQYF
clone size: .
V gene: TRBV10-1
J gene: TRBJ2-7
D gene: .

CDR3 DNA: TGTGCCAGCAGTCCGGGACAGGGCCCTTACGAGCAGTACTTC
CDR3 protein: CASSPGQGPYEQYF
clone size: .
V gene: TRBV25-1
J gene: TRBJ2-7
D gene: TRBD1

CDR3 DNA: TGTGCCAGCAGCCAAAACCGGCGGGAGCAGTACTTC
CDR3 protein: CASSQNRREQYF
clone size: .
V gene: TRBV7-2
J gene: TRBJ2-7
D gene: .

CDR3 DNA: TGTGCCAGTAGTATTGAGGCCCTGGGAGGGGATACGCAGTATTTT
CDR3 protein: CASSIEALGGDTQYF
clone size: few
V gene: TRBV19
J gene: TRBJ2-3
D gene: TRBD2

CDR3 DNA: TGTGCCAGCAGCTTGCCAGGGGGATCCCGGGAAGCTTTCTTT
CDR3 protein: CASSLPGGSREAFF
clone size: .
V gene: TRBV5-5
J gene: TRBJ1-1
D gene: TRBD1

CDR3 DNA: TGTGCCATCGGAGGCAGCGGGGGGGCCCGAGGGGAGACCCAGTACTTC
CDR3 protein: CAIGGSGGARGETQYF
clone size: .
V gene: TRBV10-3
J gene: TRBJ2-5
D gene: TRBD2

CDR3 DNA: TGCAGCGTTGAAACGGGGGGTGGCTATGGCTACACCTTC
CDR3 protein: CSVETGGGYGYTF
clone size: few
V gene: TRBV29-1
J gene: TRBJ1-2
D gene: .

CDR3 DNA: TGTGCCGGCAGTTTATCCGGGACTAGCGGGCGCTACGAGCAGTACTTC
CDR3 protein: CAGSLSGTSGRYEQYF
clone size: .
V gene: TRBV27
J gene: TRBJ2-7
D gene: TRBD2

CDR3 DNA: TGCGCCAGCAGCTTCGATAGCGGGGGTTTCACAGATACGCAGTATTTT
CDR3 protein: CASSFDSGGFTDTQYF
clone size: .
V gene: TRBV5-1
J gene: TRBJ2-3
D gene: TRBD2

CDR3 DNA: TGCGCCAGCAGCATCACGGGGGGCCAAGAGACCCAGTACTTC
CDR3 protein: CASSITGGQETQYF
clone size: .
V gene: TRBV5-1
J gene: TRBJ2-5
D gene: TRBD2

CDR3 DNA: TGCGCCAGCAGCCAACAGGCCGATAGCAATCAGCCCCAGCATTTT
CDR3 protein: CASSQQADSNQPQHF
clone size: .
V gene: TRBV4-1
J gene: TRBJ1-5
D gene: .

CDR3 DNA: TGTGCCAGTAGTTCCTCCGGGACAAGCTTTTCTGGGGCCAACGTCCTGACTTTC
CDR3 protein: CASSSSGTSFSGANVLTF
clone size: once
V gene: TRBV19
J gene: TRBJ2-6
D gene: .

CDR3 DNA: TGTGCAAGTCGCTTAGCCAACAGTGGAAACACCATATATTTT
CDR3 protein: CASRLANSGNTIYF
clone size: .
V gene: TRBV12-2
J gene: TRBJ1-3
D gene: .

CDR3 DNA: TGTGCCAGCAGCTCGGGACAGATCTACAATGAGCAGTTCTTC
CDR3 protein: CASSSGQIYNEQFF
clone size: .
V gene: TRBV5-5
J gene: TRBJ2-1
D gene: TRBD1

CDR3 DNA: TGTGCCAGCAGTTTATTTACGCGGGGGGCCCGGGAGACCCAGTACTTC
CDR3 protein: CASSLFTRGARETQYF
clone size: .
V gene: TRBV28
J gene: TRBJ2-5
D gene: TRBD2

CDR3 DNA: TGTGCCAGCAGCCAGCGGGACCGTAATTCCTACAATGAGCAGTTCTTC
CDR3 protein: CASSQRDRNSYNEQFF
clone size: .
V gene: TRBV14
J gene: TRBJ2-1
D gene: .